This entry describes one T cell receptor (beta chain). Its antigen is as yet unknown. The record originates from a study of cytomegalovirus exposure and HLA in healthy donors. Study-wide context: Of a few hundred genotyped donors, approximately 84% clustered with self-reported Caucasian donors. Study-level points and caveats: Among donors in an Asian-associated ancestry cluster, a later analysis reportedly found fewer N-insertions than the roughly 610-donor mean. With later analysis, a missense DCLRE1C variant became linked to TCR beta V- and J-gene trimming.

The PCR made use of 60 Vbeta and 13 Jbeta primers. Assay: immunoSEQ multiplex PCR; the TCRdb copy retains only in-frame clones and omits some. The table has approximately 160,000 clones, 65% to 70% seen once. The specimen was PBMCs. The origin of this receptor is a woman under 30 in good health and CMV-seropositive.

The CDR3 here is CASSLRQVAGELFF. CDR3 DNA sequence: TGTGCCAGCAGCCTGCGACAGGTTGCCGGGGAGCTGTTTTTT. The V call is TRBV7-2, the J call TRBJ2-2; D might be TRBD1 (6 bases). Trimming left V 5 bases short and J 6 bases short, with 13 bases between. CDR1 and CDR2 (germline): SGHTA, FQGNSA. This CDR3 comprises 14 residues.